A selection of T cell receptor beta chains follows, all from one sample in a study of identical twins. TCRdb re-analysed the 5' RACE reads in MiXCR, keeping a single row per CDR3 protein. The sample has 400,000 to 550,000 distinct CDR3 sequences; under 25% are singletons. These records were also assigned to another study, of T cells expressing NK-cell markers.

Input material: CD4+ T cells sorted from blood. These receptors came from a woman under 30 in good health. Both conserved end residues are part of each CDR3. D genes are given only for firm matches. Clone size is shown for a subset of rows, as once, few, many or a class of expanded clone.

size: -
V: TRBV10-3
D: -
J: TRBJ1-4
DNA: TGTGCCATCAGTGATAGTAACTTTGAAAAACTGTTTTTT
CDR3: CAISDSNFEKLFF

size: few
V: TRBV5-1
D: TRBD2
J: TRBJ2-2
DNA: TGCGCCAGCAGCTCCGTCTCTAGCGGGGTCGACGGGGAGCTGTTTTTT
CDR3: CASSSVSSGVDGELFF

size: -
V: TRBV5-1
D: TRBD1
J: TRBJ2-7
DNA: TGCGCCAGCAGCGGAGGAGTAGGGGGCCTCTACGAGCAGTACTTC
CDR3: CASSGGVGGLYEQYF

size: -
V: TRBV15
D: -
J: TRBJ2-1
DNA: TGTGCCACCAGCAGAGACAAGGACCTCGATGCGCAGTTCTTC
CDR3: CATSRDKDLDAQFF

size: few
V: TRBV11-2
D: -
J: TRBJ2-1
DNA: TGTGCCAGCAGAACGGGACTCGGGTTCGATGAGCAGTTCTTC
CDR3: CASRTGLGFDEQFF

size: -
V: TRBV6-2/TRBV6-3
D: TRBD2
J: TRBJ2-7
DNA: TGTGCCAGCAGTCTTCTCGGGGGGTTCAACGAGCAGTACTTC
CDR3: CASSLLGGFNEQYF

size: -
V: TRBV5-1
D: -
J: TRBJ2-2
DNA: TGCGCCAGCAGCGGATGGAGTGACGGGGAGCTGTTTTTT
CDR3: CASSGWSDGELFF

size: -
V: TRBV6-4
D: -
J: TRBJ2-3
DNA: TGTGCCAGCAGGTCCACTGCCGGGGCAGATACGCAGTATTTT
CDR3: CASRSTAGADTQYF

size: many
V: TRBV20-1
D: -
J: TRBJ1-4
DNA: TGCAGTGCTAGGGCCTCAGGGGAAAAACTGTTTTTT
CDR3: CSARASGEKLFF

size: -
V: TRBV12-3/TRBV12-4
D: -
J: TRBJ2-6
DNA: TGTGCCAGCAGTGCCAGGTGGACAGGGGCCAACGTCCTGACTTTC
CDR3: CASSARWTGANVLTF

size: few
V: TRBV3-1
D: -
J: TRBJ2-7
DNA: TGTGCCAGCAGCCTGAAGGGGGGTAACGACGAGCAGTACTTC
CDR3: CASSLKGGNDEQYF

size: few
V: TRBV12-3/TRBV12-4
D: -
J: TRBJ2-4
DNA: TGTGCCAGTAGACGGACCGGAGCCAAAAACATTCAGTACTTC
CDR3: CASRRTGAKNIQYF

size: few
V: TRBV11-2
D: -
J: TRBJ1-2
DNA: TGTGCCAGCAGAGGAGATAACTATGGCTACACCTTC
CDR3: CASRGDNYGYTF

size: -
V: TRBV19
D: -
J: TRBJ2-1
DNA: TGTGCCAGTACCTTAACCAGCGGGCGCTCCTACAATGAGCAGTTCTTC
CDR3: CASTLTSGRSYNEQFF

size: -
V: TRBV5-1
D: -
J: TRBJ2-5
DNA: TGCGCCAGCAGCTTGGGAAACAGCGTCCAAGAGACCCAGTACTTC
CDR3: CASSLGNSVQETQYF

size: few
V: TRBV12-3/TRBV12-4
D: -
J: TRBJ1-2
DNA: TGTGCCAGCAGTCGTGGGGACGGTTCTTTCTATGGCTACACCTTC
CDR3: CASSRGDGSFYGYTF

size: once
V: TRBV5-1
D: -
J: TRBJ2-7
DNA: TGCGCCACGAAATTGAATCCGGCCAGAGGTTACGAGCAGTACTTC
CDR3: CATKLNPARGYEQYF

size: many
V: TRBV20-1
D: -
J: TRBJ2-3
DNA: TGCAGTGCTCCGACTTCGGGCACAGATACGCAGTATTTT
CDR3: CSAPTSGTDTQYF

size: -
V: TRBV4-2
D: TRBD1
J: TRBJ2-7
DNA: TGTGCCAGCAGCCAAGACCCGGGACAGGGGGGATACGAGCAGTACTTC
CDR3: CASSQDPGQGGYEQYF

size: few
V: TRBV6-1
D: TRBD1
J: TRBJ1-6
DNA: TGTGCCAGCAGCACAAACACCAGGGGGTATAATTCACCCCTCCACTTT
CDR3: CASSTNTRGYNSPLHF

size: -
V: TRBV6-5
D: -
J: TRBJ1-3
DNA: TGTGCCAGCAGTTACCCGACCGCAAACACCATATATTTT
CDR3: CASSYPTANTIYF

size: once
V: TRBV28
D: TRBD1
J: TRBJ2-4
DNA: TGTGCCAGCAGTTTCCCTCACCGGTACAGGGGAAACATTCAGTACTTC
CDR3: CASSFPHRYRGNIQYF

size: -
V: TRBV15
D: -
J: TRBJ1-1
DNA: TGTGCCACCAGCAGAGATGGGCCGGGGGCAAGTGAAGCTTTCTTT
CDR3: CATSRDGPGASEAFF

size: many
V: TRBV9
D: -
J: TRBJ1-3
DNA: TGTGCCAGCAGCGTAGCTTGGCAGCGAGAGGGTGGAAACACCATATATTTT
CDR3: CASSVAWQREGGNTIYF

size: -
V: TRBV20-1
D: TRBD1
J: TRBJ1-1
DNA: TGCAGTGCTAGTGCGCAGGGGGGAAGGATGAACACTGAAGCTTTCTTT
CDR3: CSASAQGGRMNTEAFF

size: -
V: TRBV7-2
D: -
J: TRBJ1-2
DNA: TGTGCCAGCAGCTTAGAGTTGTACAGGGAGGCCTCCTTC
CDR3: CASSLELYREASF

size: many
V: TRBV20-1
D: -
J: TRBJ2-3
DNA: TGCAGTGCTGTAATTAGAGATACGCAGTATTTT
CDR3: CSAVIRDTQYF

size: -
V: TRBV5-1
D: -
J: TRBJ2-1
DNA: TGCGCCAGCAGCTTGGAATGGACGCTTGAGCAGTTCTTC
CDR3: CASSLEWTLEQFF

size: -
V: TRBV7-2
D: -
J: TRBJ1-1
DNA: TGTGCCAGCAGCTCCCCAGTCAGTGACGTTGAAGCTTTCTTT
CDR3: CASSSPVSDVEAFF

size: -
V: TRBV12-3/TRBV12-4
D: TRBD1
J: TRBJ1-5
DNA: TGTGCCAGCAGCCTACAGGGGTTCGATCAGCCCCAGCATTTT
CDR3: CASSLQGFDQPQHF

size: few
V: TRBV7-9
D: TRBD2
J: TRBJ2-5
DNA: TGTGCCAGCAGCTTATTCGGTAGCGGGAGCGGAGAGACCCAGTACTTC
CDR3: CASSLFGSGSGETQYF

size: many
V: TRBV5-1
D: -
J: TRBJ2-7
DNA: TGCGCCAGCAGCTTGATGGGGGACTACGAGCAGTACTTC
CDR3: CASSLMGDYEQYF

size: few
V: TRBV20-1
D: -
J: TRBJ1-6
DNA: TGCAGTGCTAGCCAGGGAACTGGTTCACCCCTCCACTTT
CDR3: CSASQGTGSPLHF

size: -
V: TRBV20-1
D: -
J: TRBJ1-5
DNA: TGCAGTGCTAGCTCGGGAAGGGTGGACCAGCCCCAGCATTTT
CDR3: CSASSGRVDQPQHF

size: -
V: TRBV2
D: -
J: TRBJ1-1
DNA: TGTGCCGGGTGGAGCGGGAGGGAGAACACTGAAGCTTTCTTT
CDR3: CAGWSGRENTEAFF

size: -
V: TRBV9
D: -
J: TRBJ2-7
DNA: TGTGCCAGCAGCGCCTCCCTTGCGGGGGCCGAGCAGTACTTC
CDR3: CASSASLAGAEQYF

size: few
V: TRBV5-6
D: TRBD1
J: TRBJ1-4
DNA: TGTGCCAGCAGCTTGGACAGGGGAATCAATGAAAAACTGTTTTTT
CDR3: CASSLDRGINEKLFF

size: -
V: TRBV20-1
D: -
J: TRBJ2-5
DNA: TGCAGTGCTAGACCACGGGCCCGAGGGGAGACCCAGTACTTC
CDR3: CSARPRARGETQYF

size: many
V: TRBV27
D: -
J: TRBJ1-5
DNA: TGTGCCAGCAGAAAGGGACACTTTAGCAATCAGCCCCAGCATTTT
CDR3: CASRKGHFSNQPQHF

size: many
V: TRBV12-3/TRBV12-4
D: TRBD1
J: TRBJ2-7
DNA: TGTGCCAGCAGTCCCGGGACAGGGCCTCACGAGCAGTACTTC
CDR3: CASSPGTGPHEQYF

size: -
V: TRBV3-1
D: -
J: TRBJ2-1
DNA: TGTGCCAGCAGTCAGGGAAGCGGCACCTACAATGAGCAGTTCTTC
CDR3: CASSQGSGTYNEQFF

size: few
V: TRBV20-1
D: TRBD2
J: TRBJ2-1
DNA: TGCAGTGCTAGACCCCTAGCGGGAAATGAGCAGTTCTTC
CDR3: CSARPLAGNEQFF

size: -
V: TRBV18
D: -
J: TRBJ2-1
DNA: TGTGCCAGCTCACCACCGCAGACTAGGGTGCGCGAGCAGTTCTTC
CDR3: CASSPPQTRVREQFF

size: -
V: TRBV5-6
D: -
J: TRBJ1-6
DNA: TGTGCCAGCAGCTTGGGTTCCGCGGGGAACTCACCCCTCCACTTT
CDR3: CASSLGSAGNSPLHF

size: -
V: TRBV5-1
D: -
J: TRBJ2-5
DNA: TGCGCCAGCAGCTTAGGACACTTACAAGAGACCCAGTACTTC
CDR3: CASSLGHLQETQYF

size: many
V: TRBV4-2
D: TRBD2
J: TRBJ2-4
DNA: TGTGCCAGCAGCCAAGACGGGGGGGTGAATTCGGACATTCAGTACTTC
CDR3: CASSQDGGVNSDIQYF

size: -
V: TRBV20-1
D: -
J: TRBJ2-7
DNA: TGCAGTGCCAGCAGCGCAGGACCCTACGAGCAGTACTTC
CDR3: CSASSAGPYEQYF

size: -
V: TRBV7-2
D: -
J: TRBJ2-1
DNA: TGTGCCAGCAGCTTAGGAGGGCAAACCTACAATGAGCAGTTCTTC
CDR3: CASSLGGQTYNEQFF

size: few
V: TRBV6-1
D: TRBD2
J: TRBJ2-5
DNA: TGTGCCAGCACTCCCCGGGCGGTAGCGGGGGGTCAAGAGACCCAGTACTTC
CDR3: CASTPRAVAGGQETQYF

size: -
V: TRBV20-1
D: -
J: TRBJ1-6
DNA: TGCAGTGCTACCGGGGGGGCGGGTTCACCCCTCCACTTT
CDR3: CSATGGAGSPLHF